This entry features one T cell receptor (beta chain) sequence. This record belongs to a study of blood T cell repertoires in COVID-19. Per the study methods: The assay estimated nucleated cells by amplifying reference gene primers. The data were produced by immunoSEQ multiplex PCR, yet TCRdb's version contains in-frame clones alone and is incomplete. Clone size and V and J calls were adopted from that table, with D and trimming inferred from the DNA. The profile shows roughly 360,000 clones, 88% of them singletons. Per germline, CDR1 SSHAT and CDR2 FNYEAQ (reference sequence). V was clipped by 5 bases and J by 2 bases; unmatched bases: 1. The CDR3 spans 15 residues.

This sequence joins TRBV7-7 and TRBJ2-2; 11 bases are a match to TRBD2. This TCR derives from a woman in her thirties with acute COVID-19. The source material was PBMCs or T cells enriched from blood (not recorded which). CDR3 in DNA: TGTGCCAGCAGCCGACTAGCGGGAAACACCGGGGAGCTGTTTTTT. This encodes CASSRLAGNTGELFF.